The clone carrying this T cell receptor (beta chain) was counted only a few times. Time point given: newly diagnosed GD, antithyroid drugs for less than 3 months. Construction of the TCR library relied on RNA isolated from PBMCs. The sample is drawn from a study of regulatory T cells in long-lasting Graves disease. Across the whole study: Patients newly diagnosed with Graves' had been on antithyroid drugs for under 3 months.

Building of the TCR beta libraries involved iRepertoire HTBI primers and Arm-PCR of CDR3 regions. TCRdb called the multiplex PCR reads again in MiXCR, with one record for every CDR3 protein. The sample lists under 450,000 distinct CDR3 sequences; 10% to 15% were seen once. This sample was also put to use in a study of T cells in Graves' hyperthyroidism and ophthalmopathy. That report notes: Carried out on the TCR CDR3, a first-round RT-PCR used the HTBI primer set.

This receptor was identified in a woman aged 18-35 years with Graves disease. Specimen: peripheral blood mononuclear cells (PBMCs), collected at new diagnosis, from a patient treated with antithyroid drugs.

This CDR3 is CASSSGASQGGTEAFF. Written as DNA, the CDR3 is TGTGCCAGCAGCTCCGGAGCTTCACAGGGAGGGACTGAAGCTTTCTTT. V usage is TRBV5-4 and J usage is TRBJ1-1; a possible D gene is TRBD1 (6 bases). Trimming removed 3 bases from V and 5 bases from J, with 20 bases in between. The CDR3 runs to 16 residues. Looked up from germline, CDR1 is SGHNT and CDR2 is YYREEE (reference sequence).